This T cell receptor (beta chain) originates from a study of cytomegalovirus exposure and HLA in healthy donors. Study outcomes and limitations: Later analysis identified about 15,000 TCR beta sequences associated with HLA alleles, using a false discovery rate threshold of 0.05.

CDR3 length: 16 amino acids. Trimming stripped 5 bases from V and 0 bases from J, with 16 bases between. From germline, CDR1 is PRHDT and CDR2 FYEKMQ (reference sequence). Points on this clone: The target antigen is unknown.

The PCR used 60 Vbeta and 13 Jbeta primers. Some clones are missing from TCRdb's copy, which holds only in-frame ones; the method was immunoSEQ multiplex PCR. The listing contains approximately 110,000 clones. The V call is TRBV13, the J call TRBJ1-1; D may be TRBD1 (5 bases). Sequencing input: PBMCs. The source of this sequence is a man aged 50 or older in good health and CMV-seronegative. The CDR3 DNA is TGTGCCAGCAGCCCGACCAACTGGGGCATGAACACTGAAGCTTTCTTT. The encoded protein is CASSPTNWGMNTEAFF.